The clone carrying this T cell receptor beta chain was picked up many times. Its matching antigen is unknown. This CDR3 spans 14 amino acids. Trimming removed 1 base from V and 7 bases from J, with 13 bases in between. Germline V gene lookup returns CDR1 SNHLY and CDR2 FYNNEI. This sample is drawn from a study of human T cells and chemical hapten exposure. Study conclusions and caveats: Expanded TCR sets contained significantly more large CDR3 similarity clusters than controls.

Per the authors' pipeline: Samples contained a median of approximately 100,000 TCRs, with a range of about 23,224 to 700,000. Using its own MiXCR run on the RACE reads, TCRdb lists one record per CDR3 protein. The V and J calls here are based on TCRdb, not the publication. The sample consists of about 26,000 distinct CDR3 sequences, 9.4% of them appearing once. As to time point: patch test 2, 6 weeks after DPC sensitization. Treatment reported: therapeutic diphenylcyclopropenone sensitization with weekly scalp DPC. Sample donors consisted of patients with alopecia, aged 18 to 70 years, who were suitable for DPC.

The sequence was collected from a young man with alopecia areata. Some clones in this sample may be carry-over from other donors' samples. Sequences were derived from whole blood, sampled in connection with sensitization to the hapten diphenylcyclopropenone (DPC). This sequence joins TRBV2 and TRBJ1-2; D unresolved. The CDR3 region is CASSEVSFSVGYTF. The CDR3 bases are TGTGCCAGCAGTGAAGTGTCGTTTTCGGTTGGCTACACCTTC. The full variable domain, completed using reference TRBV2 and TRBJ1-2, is EPEVTQTPSHQVTQMGQEVILRCVPISNHLYFYWYRQILGQKVEFLVSFYNNEISEKSEIFDDQFSVERPDGSNFTLKIRSTKLEDSAMYFCASSEVSFSVGYTFGSGTRLTVV.